Following are 4 T cell receptor beta chains from one sample sequenced in a study of blood T cell repertoires in COVID-19. The assay was immunoSEQ multiplex PCR, and TCRdb's table has in-frame clones only and misses some. The sample yields 250,000 to 300,000 clones, approximately 86% seen once. Input material: peripheral blood. These receptor sequences come from a man aged 25 to 40 with active or convalescent COVID-19.

The V gene is TRBV19, the J gene TRBJ2-1; 9 bases align to TRBD2. Germline V gene lookup returns CDR1 LNHDA and CDR2 SQIVND (reference sequence). J gave up 8 bases and V 7 bases, and 15 bases lay outside the gene matches. The CDR3 totals 16 residues. The CDR3 bases are TGTGCCAGTAAACCGCTTCTGGGCGGGGGGGCCGATGAGCAGTTCTTC. Amino acid sequence: CASKPLLGGGADEQFF.

This clone was picked up a small number of times. The V call is TRBV21-1, the J call TRBJ1-2; the D call TRBD1 from the table was never checked on the DNA. TRBV21-1 is a documented pseudogene. The CDR3 length is 15 residues. The CDR3 loop is CASSVRDRKNYGYTF. Written as DNA, the CDR3 is TGTGCCAGCAGCGTCCGGGACAGAAAAAACTATGGCTACACCTTC.

The rearrangement uses TRBV5-8 and TRBJ1-2, with 10 bases matching TRBD1. CDR1 is SGHTS, CDR2 YDEGEE, per germline. There are 16 residues in the CDR3. Trimming at V came to 4 bases and at J to 3 bases, leaving 9 bases not matched to a gene. DNA of the CDR3: TGTGCCAGCAGCCGAGAGTTGGGACAGGGGTACTATGGCTACACCTTC. As protein: CASSRELGQGYYGYTF.

The rearrangement uses TRBV6-1 and TRBJ1-5; D unclear. CDR3 length: 14 residues. V shed 2 bases and J shed 4 bases, with 9 bases lying between them. Germline V gene lookup returns CDR1 MNHNS and CDR2 SASEGT. CDR3: CASSERVLNQPQHF. The CDR3 bases are TGTGCCAGCAGTGAACGAGTCTTGAATCAGCCCCAGCATTTT.